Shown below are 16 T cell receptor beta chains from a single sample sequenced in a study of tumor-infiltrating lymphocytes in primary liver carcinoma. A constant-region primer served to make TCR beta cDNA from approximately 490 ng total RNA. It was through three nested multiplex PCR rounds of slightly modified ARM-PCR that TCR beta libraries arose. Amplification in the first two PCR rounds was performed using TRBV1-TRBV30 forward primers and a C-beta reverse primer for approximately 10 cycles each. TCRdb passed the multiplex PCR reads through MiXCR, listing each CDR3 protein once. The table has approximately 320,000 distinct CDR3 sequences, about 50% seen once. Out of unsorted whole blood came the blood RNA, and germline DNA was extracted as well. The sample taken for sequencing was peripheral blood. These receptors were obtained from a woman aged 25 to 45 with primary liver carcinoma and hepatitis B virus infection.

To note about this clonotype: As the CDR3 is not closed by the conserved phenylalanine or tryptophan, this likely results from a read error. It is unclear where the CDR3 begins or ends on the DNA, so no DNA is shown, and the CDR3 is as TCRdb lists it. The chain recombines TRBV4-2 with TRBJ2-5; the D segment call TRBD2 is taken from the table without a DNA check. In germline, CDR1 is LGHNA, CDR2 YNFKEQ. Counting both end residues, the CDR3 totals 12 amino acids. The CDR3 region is CTSSPSWRAPDL.

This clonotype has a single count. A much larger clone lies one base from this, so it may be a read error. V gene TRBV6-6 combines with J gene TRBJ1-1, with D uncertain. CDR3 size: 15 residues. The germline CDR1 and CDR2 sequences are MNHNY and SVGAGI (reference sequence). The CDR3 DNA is TGTGCCATCAGTCTCTGGACGTCGGCTAACACTGAAGCTTTCTTT. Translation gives CAISLWTSANTEAFF.

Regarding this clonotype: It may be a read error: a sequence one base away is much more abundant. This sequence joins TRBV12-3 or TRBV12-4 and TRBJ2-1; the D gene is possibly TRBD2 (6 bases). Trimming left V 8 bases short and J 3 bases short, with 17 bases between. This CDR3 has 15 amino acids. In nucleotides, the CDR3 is TGTGCCAGCGGAGGAGGGAACACCAACTACAATGAGCAGTTCTTC. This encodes CASGGGNTNYNEQFF.

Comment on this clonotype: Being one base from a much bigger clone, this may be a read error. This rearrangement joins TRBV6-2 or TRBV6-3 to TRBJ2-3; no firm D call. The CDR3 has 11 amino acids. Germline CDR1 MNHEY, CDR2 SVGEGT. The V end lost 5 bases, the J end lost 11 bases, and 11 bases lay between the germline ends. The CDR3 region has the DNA TGTGCCAGCAGTGACGGAGACGAGCAGTATTTT. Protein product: CASSDGDEQYF.

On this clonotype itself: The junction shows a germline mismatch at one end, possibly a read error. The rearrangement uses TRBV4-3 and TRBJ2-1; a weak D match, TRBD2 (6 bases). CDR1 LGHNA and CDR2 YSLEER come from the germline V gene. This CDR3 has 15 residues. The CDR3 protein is CANSQPFSGIKEQFF. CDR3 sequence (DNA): TGCGCCAACAGCCAACCGTTTAGCGGTATTAAAGAGCAGTTCTTC.

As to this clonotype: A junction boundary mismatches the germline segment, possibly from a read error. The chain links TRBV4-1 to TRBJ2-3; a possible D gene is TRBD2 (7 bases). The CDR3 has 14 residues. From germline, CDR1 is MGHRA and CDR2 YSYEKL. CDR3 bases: TGCGTCAGCAGCCAGGGGACTACCACAGATACGCAGTATTTT. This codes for CVSSQGTTTDTQYF.

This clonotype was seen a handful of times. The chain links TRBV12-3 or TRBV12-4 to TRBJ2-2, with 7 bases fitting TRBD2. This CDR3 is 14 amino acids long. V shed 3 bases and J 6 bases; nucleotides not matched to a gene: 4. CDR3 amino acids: CASSLLRESGELFF. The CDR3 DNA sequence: TGTGCCAGCAGTTTGCTGCGGGAGTCCGGGGAGCTGTTTTTT.

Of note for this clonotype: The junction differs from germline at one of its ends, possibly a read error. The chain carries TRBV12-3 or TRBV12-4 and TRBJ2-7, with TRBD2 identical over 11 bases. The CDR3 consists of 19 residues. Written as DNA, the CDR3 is TGTGTCAGCAGCCCCCCGGGACGGCGACTAGCGGGAAACTCGTACGAGCAGTACTTC. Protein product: CVSSPPGRRLAGNSYEQYF.

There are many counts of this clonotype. This chain's CDR3 is CSVGDRGPEGYTF. As DNA, the CDR3 is TGCAGCGTTGGGGACAGGGGGCCTGAGGGCTACACCTTC. The rearrangement uses TRBV29-1 and TRBJ1-2; TRBD1 agrees at 12 bases. The ends lost 4 bases at V and 8 bases at J; junction bases unmatched: 5. This CDR3 has 13 residues. Germline CDR1 SQVTM, CDR2 ANQGSEA.

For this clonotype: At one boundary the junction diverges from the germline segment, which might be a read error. This CDR3 reads CASSELGAATEAFF. The CDR3 DNA is TGTGCGAGCAGCGAACTGGGGGCGGCGACTGAAGCTTTCTTT. The chain recombines TRBV11-3 with TRBJ1-1; D perhaps matches TRBD1 (6 bases). Germline loops: CDR1 SGHNT, CDR2 YENEEA. The CDR3 spans 14 residues.

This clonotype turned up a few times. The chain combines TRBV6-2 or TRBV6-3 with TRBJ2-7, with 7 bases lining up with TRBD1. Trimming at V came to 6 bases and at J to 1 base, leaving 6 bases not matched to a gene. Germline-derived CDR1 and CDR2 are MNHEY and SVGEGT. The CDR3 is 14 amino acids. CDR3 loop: CASSFGTASYEQYF. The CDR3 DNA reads TGTGCCAGCAGCTTCGGGACAGCGTCCTACGAGCAGTACTTC.

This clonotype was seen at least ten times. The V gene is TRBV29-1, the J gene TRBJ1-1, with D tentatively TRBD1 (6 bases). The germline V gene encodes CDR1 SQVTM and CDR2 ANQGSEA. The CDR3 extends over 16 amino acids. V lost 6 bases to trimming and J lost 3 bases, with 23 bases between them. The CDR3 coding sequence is TGCAGCGTCTTCGGGGGACACCTCAAGTCGGACACTGAAGCTTTCTTT. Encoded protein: CSVFGGHLKSDTEAFF.

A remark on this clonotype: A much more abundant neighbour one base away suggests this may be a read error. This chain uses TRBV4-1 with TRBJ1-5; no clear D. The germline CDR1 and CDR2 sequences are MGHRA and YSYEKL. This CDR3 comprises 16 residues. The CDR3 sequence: CVSSQARGGSNQPQHF. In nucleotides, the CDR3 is TGCGTCAGCAGCCAAGCCCGGGGAGGTAGCAATCAGCCCCAGCATTTT.

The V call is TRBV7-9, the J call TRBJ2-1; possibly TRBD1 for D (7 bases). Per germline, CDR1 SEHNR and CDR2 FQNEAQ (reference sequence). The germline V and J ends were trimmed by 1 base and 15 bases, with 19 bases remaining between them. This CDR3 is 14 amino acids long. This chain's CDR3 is CASSLDARGVTPFF. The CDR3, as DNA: TGTGCCAGCAGCTTAGATGCCAGGGGGGTAACCCCGTTCTTC.

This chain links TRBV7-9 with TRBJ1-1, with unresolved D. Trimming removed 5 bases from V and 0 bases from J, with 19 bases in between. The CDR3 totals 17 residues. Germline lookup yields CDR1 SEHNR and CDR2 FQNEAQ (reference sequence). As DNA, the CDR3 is TGTGCCAGCAGCCCCAATCCTCAGATAGGATTGAACACTGAAGCTTTCTTT. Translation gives CASSPNPQIGLNTEAFF.

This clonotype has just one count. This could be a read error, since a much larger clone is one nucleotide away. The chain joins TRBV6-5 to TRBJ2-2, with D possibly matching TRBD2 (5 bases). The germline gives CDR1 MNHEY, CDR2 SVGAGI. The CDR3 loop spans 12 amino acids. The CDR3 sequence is CASSQSAGELLF. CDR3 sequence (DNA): TGTGCCAGCAGTCAATCGGCCGGGGAGCTGTTATTT.